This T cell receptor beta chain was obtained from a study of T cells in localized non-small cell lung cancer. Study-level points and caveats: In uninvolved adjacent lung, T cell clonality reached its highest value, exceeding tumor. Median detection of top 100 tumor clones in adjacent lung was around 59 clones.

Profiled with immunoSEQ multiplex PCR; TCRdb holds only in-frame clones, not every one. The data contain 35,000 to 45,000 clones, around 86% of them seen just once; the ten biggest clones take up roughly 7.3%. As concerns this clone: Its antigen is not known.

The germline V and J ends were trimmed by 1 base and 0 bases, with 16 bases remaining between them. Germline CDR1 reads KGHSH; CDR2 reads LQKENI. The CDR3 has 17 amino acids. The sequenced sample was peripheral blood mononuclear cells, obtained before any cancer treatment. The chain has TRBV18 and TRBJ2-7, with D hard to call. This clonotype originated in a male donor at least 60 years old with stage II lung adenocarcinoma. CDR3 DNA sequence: TGTGCCAGCTCACCACGACCCAGCGTGTCAAGCTCCTACGAGCAGTACTTC. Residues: CASSPRPSVSSSYEQYF.